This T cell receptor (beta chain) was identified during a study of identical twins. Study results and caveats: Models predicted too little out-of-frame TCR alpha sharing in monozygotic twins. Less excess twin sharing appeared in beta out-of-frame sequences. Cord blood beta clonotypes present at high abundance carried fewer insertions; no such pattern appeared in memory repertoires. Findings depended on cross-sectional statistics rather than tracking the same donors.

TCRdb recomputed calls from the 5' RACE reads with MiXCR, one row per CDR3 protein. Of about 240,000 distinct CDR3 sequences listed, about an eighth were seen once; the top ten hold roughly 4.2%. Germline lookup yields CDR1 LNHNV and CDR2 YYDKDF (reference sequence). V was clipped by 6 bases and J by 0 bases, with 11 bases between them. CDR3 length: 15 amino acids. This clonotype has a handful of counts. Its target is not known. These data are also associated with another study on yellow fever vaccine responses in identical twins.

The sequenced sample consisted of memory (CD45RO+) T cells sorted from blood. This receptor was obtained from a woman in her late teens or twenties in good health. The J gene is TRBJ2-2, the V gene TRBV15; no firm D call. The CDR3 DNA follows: TGTGCCACCAGGCGCAAGGGATCGAACACCGGGGAGCTGTTTTTT. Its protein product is CATRRKGSNTGELFF.